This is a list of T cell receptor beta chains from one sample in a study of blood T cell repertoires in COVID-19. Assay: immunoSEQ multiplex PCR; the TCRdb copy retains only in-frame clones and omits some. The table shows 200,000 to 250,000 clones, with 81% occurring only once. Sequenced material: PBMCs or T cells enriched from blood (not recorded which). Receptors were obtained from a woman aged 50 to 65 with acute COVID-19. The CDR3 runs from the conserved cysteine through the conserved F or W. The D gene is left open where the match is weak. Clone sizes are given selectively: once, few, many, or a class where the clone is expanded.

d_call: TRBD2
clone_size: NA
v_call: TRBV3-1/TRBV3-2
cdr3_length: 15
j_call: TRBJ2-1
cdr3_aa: CASSQTSGRSNEQFF
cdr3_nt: TGTGCCAGCAGCCAGACTAGCGGAAGATCCAATGAGCAGTTCTTC

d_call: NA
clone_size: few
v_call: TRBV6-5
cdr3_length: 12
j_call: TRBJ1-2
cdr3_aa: CASRTGNYGYTF
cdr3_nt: TGTGCCAGCAGGACAGGAAACTATGGCTACACCTTC

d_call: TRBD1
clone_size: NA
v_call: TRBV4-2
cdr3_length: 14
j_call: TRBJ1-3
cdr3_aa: CASSQGTGGDTIYF
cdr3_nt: TGTGCCAGCAGCCAAGGGACAGGGGGAGACACCATATATTTT

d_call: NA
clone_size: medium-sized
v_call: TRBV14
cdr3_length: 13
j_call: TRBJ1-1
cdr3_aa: CASSQQGNTEAFF
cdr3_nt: TGTGCCAGCAGCCAACAGGGGAACACTGAAGCTTTCTTT

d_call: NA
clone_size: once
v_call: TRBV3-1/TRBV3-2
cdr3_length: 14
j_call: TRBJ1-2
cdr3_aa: CASSQDPLNYGYTF
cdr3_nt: TGTGCCAGCAGCCAAGACCCATTGAACTATGGCTACACCTTC

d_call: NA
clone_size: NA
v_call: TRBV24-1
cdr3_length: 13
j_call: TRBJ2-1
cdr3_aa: CATSEGAMDEQFF
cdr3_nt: TGTGCCACCAGTGAAGGGGCTATGGATGAGCAGTTCTTC

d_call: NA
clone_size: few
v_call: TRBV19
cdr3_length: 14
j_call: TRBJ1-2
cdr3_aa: CASSIDLTVYGYTF
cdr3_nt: TGTGCCAGTAGTATAGATCTTACAGTCTATGGCTACACCTTC

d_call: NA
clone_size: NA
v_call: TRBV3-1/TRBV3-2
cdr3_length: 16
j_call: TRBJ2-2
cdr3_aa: CASSQVWGGLTGELFF
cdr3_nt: TGTGCCAGCAGCCAAGTATGGGGGGGCCTTACCGGGGAGCTGTTTTTT

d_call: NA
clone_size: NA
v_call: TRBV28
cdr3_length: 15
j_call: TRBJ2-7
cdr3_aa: CASSLGQIYSYEQYF
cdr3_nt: TGTGCCAGCAGTTTAGGACAGATCTACTCCTACGAGCAGTACTTC

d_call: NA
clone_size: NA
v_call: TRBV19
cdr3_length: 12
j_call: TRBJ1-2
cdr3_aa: CASRKGDYGYTF
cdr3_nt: TGTGCCAGTAGGAAGGGGGACTATGGCTACACCTTC

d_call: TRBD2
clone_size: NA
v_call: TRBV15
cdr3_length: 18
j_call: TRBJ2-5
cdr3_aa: CATSGASGGAGRQETQYF
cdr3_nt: TGTGCCACCAGCGGGGCTAGCGGGGGGGCTGGTCGACAAGAGACCCAGTACTTC

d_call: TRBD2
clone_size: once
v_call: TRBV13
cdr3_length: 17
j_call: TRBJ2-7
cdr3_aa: CASSTLGLAGESYEQYF
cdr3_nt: TGTGCCAGCAGCACCTTGGGACTAGCGGGAGAATCTTACGAGCAGTACTTC

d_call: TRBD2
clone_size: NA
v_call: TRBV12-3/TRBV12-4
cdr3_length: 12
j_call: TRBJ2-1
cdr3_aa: CASSPYSGREFF
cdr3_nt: TGTGCCAGCAGCCCCTATAGCGGGAGGGAGTTCTTC

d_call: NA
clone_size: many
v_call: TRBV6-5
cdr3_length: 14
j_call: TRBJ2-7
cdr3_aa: CASSYGRGSYEQYF
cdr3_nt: TGTGCCAGCAGTTATGGCCGCGGTAGTTACGAGCAGTACTTC

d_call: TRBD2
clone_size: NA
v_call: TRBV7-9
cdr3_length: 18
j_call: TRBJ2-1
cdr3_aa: CASSSTLAGVGSYNEQFF
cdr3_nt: TGTGCCAGCAGCTCCACCCTAGCGGGAGTCGGGTCCTACAATGAGCAGTTCTTC

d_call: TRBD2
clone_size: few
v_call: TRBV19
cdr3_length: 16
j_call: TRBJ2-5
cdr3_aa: CASSRSGGGHQETQYF
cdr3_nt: TGTGCCAGTAGTCGTAGTGGGGGGGGACACCAAGAGACCCAGTACTTC

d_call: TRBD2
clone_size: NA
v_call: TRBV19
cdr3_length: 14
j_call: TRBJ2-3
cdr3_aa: CASSPGGGKDTQYF
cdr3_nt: TGTGCCAGTAGTCCCGGGGGGGGGAAAGATACGCAGTATTTT

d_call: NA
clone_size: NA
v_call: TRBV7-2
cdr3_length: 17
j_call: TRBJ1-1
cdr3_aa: CASSLTVYGQRNTEAFF
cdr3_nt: TGTGCCAGCAGCTTAACCGTGTACGGACAGAGAAACACTGAAGCTTTCTTT

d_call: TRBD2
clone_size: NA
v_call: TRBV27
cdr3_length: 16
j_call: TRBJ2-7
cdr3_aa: CASRPAGGRSPYEQYF
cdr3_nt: TGTGCCAGCAGACCCGCGGGAGGGCGTTCCCCCTACGAGCAGTACTTC

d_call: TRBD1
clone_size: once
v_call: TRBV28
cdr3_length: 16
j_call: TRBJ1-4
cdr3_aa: CASSLLQGQGREKLFF
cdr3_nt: TGTGCCAGCAGTTTACTTCAGGGACAGGGGCGGGAAAAACTGTTTTTT

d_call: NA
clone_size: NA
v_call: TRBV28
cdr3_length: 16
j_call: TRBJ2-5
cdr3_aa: CASSFTGGKGQETQYF
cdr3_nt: TGTGCCAGCAGTTTTACCGGGGGAAAGGGCCAAGAGACCCAGTACTTC

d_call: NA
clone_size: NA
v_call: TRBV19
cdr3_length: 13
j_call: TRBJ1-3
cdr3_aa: CASSDRTGNTIYF
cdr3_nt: TGTGCCAGTAGTGACAGAACTGGAAACACCATATATTTT

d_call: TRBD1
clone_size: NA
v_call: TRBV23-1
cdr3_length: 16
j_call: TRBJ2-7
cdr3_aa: CASSRVQGARLYEQYF
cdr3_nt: TGCGCCAGCAGTAGGGTGCAGGGGGCGCGGCTCTACGAGCAGTACTTC

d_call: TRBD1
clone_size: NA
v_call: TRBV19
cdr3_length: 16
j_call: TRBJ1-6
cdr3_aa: CASSIQTGTGVSPLHF
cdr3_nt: TGTGCCAGTAGTATTCAGACCGGGACAGGGGTGTCACCCCTCCACTTT

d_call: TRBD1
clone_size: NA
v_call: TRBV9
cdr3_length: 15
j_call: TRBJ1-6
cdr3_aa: CASSSQQGKNSPLHF
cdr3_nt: TGTGCCAGCAGCTCCCAACAGGGGAAGAATTCACCCCTCCACTTT

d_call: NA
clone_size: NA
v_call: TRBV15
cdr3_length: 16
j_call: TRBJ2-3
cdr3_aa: CATSRGNGGGTDTQYF
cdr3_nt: TGTGCCACCAGCAGAGGCAACGGGGGAGGCACAGATACGCAGTATTTT

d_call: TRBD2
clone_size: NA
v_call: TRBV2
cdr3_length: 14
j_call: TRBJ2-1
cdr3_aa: CASSATSANNEQFF
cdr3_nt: TGTGCCAGCAGTGCGACTAGCGCTAACAATGAGCAGTTCTTC

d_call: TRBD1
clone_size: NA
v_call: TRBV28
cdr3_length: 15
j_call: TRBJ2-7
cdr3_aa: CASIAPGQGSSEQYF
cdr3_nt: TGTGCCAGCATCGCCCCAGGACAGGGGAGTTCCGAGCAGTACTTC